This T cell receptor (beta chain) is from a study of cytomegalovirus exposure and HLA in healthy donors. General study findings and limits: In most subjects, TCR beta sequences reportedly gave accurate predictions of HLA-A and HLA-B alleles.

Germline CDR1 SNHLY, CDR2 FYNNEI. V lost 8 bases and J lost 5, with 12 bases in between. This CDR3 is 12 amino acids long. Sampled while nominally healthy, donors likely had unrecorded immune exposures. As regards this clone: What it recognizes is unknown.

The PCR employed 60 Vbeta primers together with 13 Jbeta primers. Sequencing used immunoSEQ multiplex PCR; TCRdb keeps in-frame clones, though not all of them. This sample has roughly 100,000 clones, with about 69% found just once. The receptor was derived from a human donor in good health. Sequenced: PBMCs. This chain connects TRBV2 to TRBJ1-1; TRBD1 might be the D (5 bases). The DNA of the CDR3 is TGTGCCAGCGGGGCCGAACGGACTGAAGCTTTCTTT. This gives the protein CASGAERTEAFF.